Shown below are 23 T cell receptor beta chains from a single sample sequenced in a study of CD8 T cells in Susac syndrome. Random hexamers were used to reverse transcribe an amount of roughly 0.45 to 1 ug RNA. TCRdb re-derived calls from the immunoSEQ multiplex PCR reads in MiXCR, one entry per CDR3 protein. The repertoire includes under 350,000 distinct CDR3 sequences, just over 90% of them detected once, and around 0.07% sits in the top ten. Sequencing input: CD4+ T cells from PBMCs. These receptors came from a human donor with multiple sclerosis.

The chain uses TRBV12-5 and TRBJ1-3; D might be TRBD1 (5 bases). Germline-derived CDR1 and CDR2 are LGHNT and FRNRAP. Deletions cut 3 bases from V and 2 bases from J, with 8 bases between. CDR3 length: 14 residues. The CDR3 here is CASGLRGAGNTIYF. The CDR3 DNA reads TGTGCTAGTGGTTTAAGGGGCGCTGGAAACACCATATATTTT. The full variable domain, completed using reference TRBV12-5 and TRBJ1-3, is DARVTQTPRHKVTEMGQEVTMRCQPILGHNTVFWYRQTMMQGLELLAYFRNRAPLDDSGMPKDRFSAEMPDATLATLKIQPSEPRDSAVYFCASGLRGAGNTIYFGEGSWLTVV.

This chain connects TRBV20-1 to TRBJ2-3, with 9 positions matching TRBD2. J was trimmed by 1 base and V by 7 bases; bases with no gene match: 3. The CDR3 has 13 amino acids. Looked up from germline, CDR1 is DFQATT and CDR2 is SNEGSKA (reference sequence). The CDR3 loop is CSVRTSGTDTQYF. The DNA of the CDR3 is TGCAGTGTAAGGACTAGCGGCACAGATACGCAGTATTTT.

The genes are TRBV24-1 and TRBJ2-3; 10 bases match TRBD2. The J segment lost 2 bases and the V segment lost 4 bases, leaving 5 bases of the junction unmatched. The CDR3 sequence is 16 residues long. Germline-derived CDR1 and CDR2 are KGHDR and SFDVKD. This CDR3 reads CATSEQRGGDTDTQYF. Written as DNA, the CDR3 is TGTGCCACCAGTGAACAGCGGGGGGGAGACACAGATACGCAGTATTTT.

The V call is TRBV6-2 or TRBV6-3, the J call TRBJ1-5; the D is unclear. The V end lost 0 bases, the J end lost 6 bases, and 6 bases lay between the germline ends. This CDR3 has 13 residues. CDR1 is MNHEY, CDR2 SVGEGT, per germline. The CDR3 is CASSYSEGQPQHF. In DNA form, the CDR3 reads TGTGCCAGCAGTTACTCGGAGGGTCAGCCCCAGCATTTT.

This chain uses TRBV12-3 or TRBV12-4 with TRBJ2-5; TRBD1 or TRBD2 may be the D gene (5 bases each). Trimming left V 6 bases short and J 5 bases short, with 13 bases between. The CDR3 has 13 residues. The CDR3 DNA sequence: TGTGCCAGCAGCGCCGGGGCCGTCGAGACCCAGTACTTC. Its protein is CASSAGAVETQYF.

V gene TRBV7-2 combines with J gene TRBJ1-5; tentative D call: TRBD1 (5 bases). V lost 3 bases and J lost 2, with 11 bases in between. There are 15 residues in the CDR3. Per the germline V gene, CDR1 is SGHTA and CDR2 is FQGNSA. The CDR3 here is CASSLKPGGNQPQHF. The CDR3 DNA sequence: TGTGCCAGCAGCTTGAAGCCGGGGGGCAATCAGCCCCAGCATTTT.

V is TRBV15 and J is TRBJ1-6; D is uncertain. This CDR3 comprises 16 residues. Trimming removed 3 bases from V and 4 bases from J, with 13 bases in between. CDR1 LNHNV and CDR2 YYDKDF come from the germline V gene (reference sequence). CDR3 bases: TGTGCCACCAGCAGTATACGGGGAGGGTATAATTCACCCCTCCACTTT. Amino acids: CATSSIRGGYNSPLHF. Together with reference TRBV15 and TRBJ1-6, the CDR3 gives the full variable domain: DAMVIQNPRYQVTQFGKPVTLSCSQTLNHNVMYWYQQKSSQAPKLLFHYYDKDFNNEADTPDNFQSRRPNTSFCFLDIRSPGLGDTAMYLCATSSIRGGYNSPLHFGNGTRLTVT.

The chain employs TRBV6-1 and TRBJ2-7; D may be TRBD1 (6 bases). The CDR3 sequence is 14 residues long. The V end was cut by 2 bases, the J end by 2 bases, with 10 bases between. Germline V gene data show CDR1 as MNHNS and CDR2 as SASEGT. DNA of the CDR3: TGTGCCAGCAGTGAATGGGACAACCCCTACGAGCAGTACTTC. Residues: CASSEWDNPYEQYF.

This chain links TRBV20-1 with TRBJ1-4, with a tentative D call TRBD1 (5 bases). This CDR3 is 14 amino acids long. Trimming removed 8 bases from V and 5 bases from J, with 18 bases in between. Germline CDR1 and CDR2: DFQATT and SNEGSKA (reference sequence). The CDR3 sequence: CSTTPGLRNEKLFF. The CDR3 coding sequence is TGCAGTACAACGCCGGGACTGAGGAATGAAAAACTGTTTTTT.

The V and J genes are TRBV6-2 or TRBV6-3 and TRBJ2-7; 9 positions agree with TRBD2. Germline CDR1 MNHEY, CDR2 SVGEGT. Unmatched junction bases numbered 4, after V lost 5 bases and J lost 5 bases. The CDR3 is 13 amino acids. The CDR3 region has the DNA TGTGCCAGCAGTGGACTAGCGTGGGACGAGCAGTACTTC. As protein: CASSGLAWDEQYF.

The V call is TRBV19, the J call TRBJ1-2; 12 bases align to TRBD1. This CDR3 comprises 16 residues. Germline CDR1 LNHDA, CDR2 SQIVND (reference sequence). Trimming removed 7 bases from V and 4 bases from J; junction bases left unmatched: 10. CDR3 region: CASTRSRDRGPYGYTF. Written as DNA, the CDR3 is TGTGCCAGTACCAGAAGCCGGGACAGGGGGCCCTATGGCTACACCTTC.

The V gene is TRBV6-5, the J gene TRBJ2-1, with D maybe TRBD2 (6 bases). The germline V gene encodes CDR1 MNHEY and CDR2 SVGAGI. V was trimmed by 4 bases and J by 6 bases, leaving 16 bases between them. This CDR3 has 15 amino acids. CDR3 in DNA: TGTGCCAGCAGTTCGGAGGGCGCTGGGGGCAATGAGCAGTTCTTC. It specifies CASSSEGAGGNEQFF.

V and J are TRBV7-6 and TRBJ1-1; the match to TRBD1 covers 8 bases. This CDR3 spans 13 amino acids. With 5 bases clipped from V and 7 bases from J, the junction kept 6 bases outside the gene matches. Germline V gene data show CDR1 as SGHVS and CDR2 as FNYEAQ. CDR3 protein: CASSGQGTLEAFF. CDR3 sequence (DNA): TGTGCCAGCAGCGGACAGGGCACTCTTGAAGCTTTCTTT.

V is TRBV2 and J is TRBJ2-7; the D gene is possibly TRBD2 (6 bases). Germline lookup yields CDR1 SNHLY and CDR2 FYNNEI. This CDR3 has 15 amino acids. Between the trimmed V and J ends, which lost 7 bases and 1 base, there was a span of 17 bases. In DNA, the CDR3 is TGTGCCAGCAACTGGGACTCCTCGGATTCCTACGAGCAGTACTTC. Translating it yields CASNWDSSDSYEQYF.

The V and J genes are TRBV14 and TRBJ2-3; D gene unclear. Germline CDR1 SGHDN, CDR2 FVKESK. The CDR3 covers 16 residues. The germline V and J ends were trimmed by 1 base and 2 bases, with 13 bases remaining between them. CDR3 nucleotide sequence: TGTGCCAGCAGCCAAGGAGTCACGCAGTTCACAGATACGCAGTATTTT. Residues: CASSQGVTQFTDTQYF.

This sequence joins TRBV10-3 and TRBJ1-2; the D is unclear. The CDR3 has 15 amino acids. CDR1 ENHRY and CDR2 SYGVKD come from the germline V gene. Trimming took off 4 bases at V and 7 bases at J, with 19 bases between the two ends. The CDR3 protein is CAISVSAGLSSGYTF. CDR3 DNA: TGTGCCATCAGTGTGTCGGCAGGCCTCAGTTCTGGCTACACCTTC.

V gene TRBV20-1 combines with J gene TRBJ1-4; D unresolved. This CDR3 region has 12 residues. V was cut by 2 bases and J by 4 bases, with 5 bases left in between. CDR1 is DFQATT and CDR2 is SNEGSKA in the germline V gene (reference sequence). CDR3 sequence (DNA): TGCAGTGCTAGACAGTTTAATGAAAAACTGTTTTTT. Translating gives CSARQFNEKLFF.

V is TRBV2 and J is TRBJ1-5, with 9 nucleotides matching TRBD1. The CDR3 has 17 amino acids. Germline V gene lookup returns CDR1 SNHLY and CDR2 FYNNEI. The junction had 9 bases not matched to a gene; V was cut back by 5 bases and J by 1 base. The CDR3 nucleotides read TGTGCCAGCAGTAGGGACAGGGCCGGGGGGAGCAATCAGCCCCAGCATTTT. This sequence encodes CASSRDRAGGSNQPQHF.

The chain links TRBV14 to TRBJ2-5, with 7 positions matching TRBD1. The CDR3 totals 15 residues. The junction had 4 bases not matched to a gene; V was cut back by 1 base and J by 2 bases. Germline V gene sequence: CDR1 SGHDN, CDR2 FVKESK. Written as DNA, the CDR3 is TGTGCCAGCAGCCAAGTAAGGGGGCGGCAAGAGACCCAGTACTTC. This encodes CASSQVRGRQETQYF.

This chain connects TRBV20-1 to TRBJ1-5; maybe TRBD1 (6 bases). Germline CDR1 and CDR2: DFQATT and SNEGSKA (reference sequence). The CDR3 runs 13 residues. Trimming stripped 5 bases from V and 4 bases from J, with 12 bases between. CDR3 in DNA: TGCAGTGCTTTTGGGACATTTAATCAGCCCCAGCATTTT. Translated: CSAFGTFNQPQHF.

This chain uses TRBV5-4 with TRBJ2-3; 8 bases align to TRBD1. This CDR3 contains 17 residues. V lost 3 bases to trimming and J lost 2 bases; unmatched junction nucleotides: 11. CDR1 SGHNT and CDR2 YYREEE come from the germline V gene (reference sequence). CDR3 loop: CASSSSGGAVITDTQYF. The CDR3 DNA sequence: TGTGCCAGCAGCTCCTCAGGGGGCGCGGTTATCACAGATACGCAGTATTTT.

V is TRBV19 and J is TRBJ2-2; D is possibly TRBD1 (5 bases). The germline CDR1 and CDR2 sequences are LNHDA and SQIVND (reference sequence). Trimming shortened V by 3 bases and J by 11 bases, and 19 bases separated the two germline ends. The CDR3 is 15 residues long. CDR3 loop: CASSIVVTQGGELFF. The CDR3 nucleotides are TGTGCCAGTAGTATTGTTGTGACCCAGGGCGGCGAGCTGTTTTTT.

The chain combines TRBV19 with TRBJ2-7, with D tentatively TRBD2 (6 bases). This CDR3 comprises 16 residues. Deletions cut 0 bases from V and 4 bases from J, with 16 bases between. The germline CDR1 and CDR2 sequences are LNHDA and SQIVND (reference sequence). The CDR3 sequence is CASSIDSASAGYEQYF. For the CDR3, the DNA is TGTGCCAGTAGTATAGATTCGGCTAGCGCCGGGTACGAGCAGTACTTC.